This T cell receptor (beta chain) was sequenced during a study of long-term antiretroviral therapy in people with HIV. Assay version v3.0 of immunoSEQ was used, and it was run at survey level. This table comes from immunoSEQ multiplex PCR, and its TCRdb copy is limited to in-frame clones, with some not included. The table shows around 15,000 clones, with 77% occurring only once. This clone was seen a few times. This CDR3 region has 15 residues. Germline V gene data show CDR1 as SGHRS and CDR2 as YFSETQ. V was shortened by 4 bases and J by 4 bases, with 17 bases between the two germline ends. The clonotype originates from a man aged 40-49 years with HIV. Sequences were derived from unsorted PBMCs, sampled 2.1 years after starting antiretroviral therapy. The chain is built from TRBV5-1 and TRBJ1-1; a possible D gene is TRBD1 (5 bases). The CDR3 here is CASSLQGAGSTEAFF. For the CDR3, the DNA is TGCGCCAGCAGCCTCCAGGGAGCGGGGAGCACTGAAGCTTTCTTT.